One and the same sample provided the 10 T cell receptor beta chains below, sequenced in a study of blood T cell repertoires in COVID-19. This table comes from immunoSEQ multiplex PCR, and its TCRdb copy is limited to in-frame clones, with some not included. The repertoire has 350,000 to 450,000 clones, roughly 86% of them found once; the top ten carry about 2.5%. Sequences were obtained from peripheral blood. The receptors were gathered from a woman in her sixties or seventies with COVID-19, enrolled during active disease.

This chain links TRBV11-2 with TRBJ1-2; D may be TRBD1 (6 bases). The CDR3 sequence is 13 residues long. Germline loops: CDR1 SGHAT, CDR2 FQNNGV. Trimming took 5 bases from V and 4 from J, leaving 11 bases between them. The CDR3 nucleotides are TGTGCCAGCAGCCCCGGACAGCTCTATGGCTACACCTTC. The encoded protein is CASSPGQLYGYTF.

The chain joins TRBV5-1 to TRBJ1-5, with D unresolved. There are 13 residues in the CDR3. Between the trimmed V and J ends, which lost 3 bases and 2 bases, there was a span of 6 bases. From germline, CDR1 is SGHRS and CDR2 YFSETQ. The CDR3 nucleotides read TGCGCCAGCAGCTCCGGAGGCAATCAGCCCCAGCATTTT. Residues: CASSSGGNQPQHF.

The chain uses TRBV5-1 and TRBJ2-7, with TRBD1 matching over 7 bases. The junction had 4 bases not matched to a gene; V was cut back by 0 bases and J by 7 bases. There are 13 residues in the CDR3. Per germline, CDR1 SGHRS and CDR2 YFSETQ. CDR3 region: CASSLAVQGEQYF. The CDR3 coding sequence is TGCGCCAGCAGCTTGGCCGTACAGGGGGAGCAGTACTTC.

The chain recombines TRBV30 with TRBJ1-6; D is undetermined. Germline lookup yields CDR1 GTSNPN and CDR2 SVGIG (reference sequence). The V end was cut by 3 bases, the J end by 0 bases, with 12 bases between. This CDR3 contains 16 residues. CDR3 DNA: TGTGCCTGGAGCAGAGAGGGAAGCTCCTATAATTCACCCCTCCACTTT. This gives the protein CAWSREGSSYNSPLHF. Full variable domain (rest looked up from reference TRBV30 and TRBJ1-6): SQTIHQWPATLVQPVGSPLSLECTVEGTSNPNLYWYRQAAGRGLQLLFYSVGIGQISSEVPQNLSASRPQDRQFILSSKKLLLSDSGFYLCAWSREGSSYNSPLHFGNGTRLTVT.

The chain employs TRBV19 and TRBJ2-7; the D gene is possibly TRBD1 (5 bases). The length of the CDR3 is 15 residues. Trimming shortened V by 5 bases and J by 2 bases, and 16 bases separated the two germline ends. Germline V lookup: CDR1 LNHDA, CDR2 SQIVND (reference sequence). This chain's CDR3 is CASSPPRAGPYEQYF. The CDR3 nucleotides read TGTGCCAGTAGTCCCCCCAGGGCTGGCCCCTACGAGCAGTACTTC. The full variable domain, its missing parts supplied by reference TRBV19 and TRBJ2-7, is DGGITQSPKYLFRKEGQNVTLSCEQNLNHDAMYWYRQDPGQGLRLIYYSQIVNDFQKGDIAEGYSVSREKKESFPLTVTSAQKNPTAFYLCASSPPRAGPYEQYFGPGTRLTVT.

The genes are TRBV19 and TRBJ2-6; 8 bases line up with TRBD1. Trimming took 6 bases from V and 0 from J; bases not matched to a gene: 7. CDR1 is LNHDA, CDR2 SQIVND, per germline (reference sequence). The length of the CDR3 is 17 residues. The CDR3 reads CASSTEQGVSGANVLTF. The CDR3 DNA follows: TGTGCCAGTAGCACCGAACAGGGGGTCTCTGGGGCCAACGTCCTGACTTTC.

This chain links TRBV30 with TRBJ1-2, with D unresolved. The CDR3 is made up of 14 amino acids. Trimming removed 0 bases at V and 8 bases at J, with 16 bases between. CDR1 GTSNPN and CDR2 SVGIG come from the germline V gene (reference sequence). In nucleotides, the CDR3 is TGTGCCTGGAGTGTAAACAAATGGTCATTCGGCTACACCTTC. Amino acid sequence: CAWSVNKWSFGYTF.

This chain joins TRBV20-1 and TRBJ1-2; no clear D. Germline V gene sequence: CDR1 DFQATT, CDR2 SNEGSKA (reference sequence). The V end lost 3 bases, the J end lost 4 bases, and 15 bases lay between the germline ends. This CDR3 comprises 14 residues. The CDR3 protein is CSASRQENLYGYTF. CDR3 nucleotides: TGCAGTGCTAGTCGCCAGGAAAACCTCTATGGCTACACCTTC.

The J gene is TRBJ1-3, the V gene TRBV19; D remains unclear. The length of the CDR3 is 15 residues. The V gene lost 5 bases and the J gene lost 0 bases, with 11 bases spanning the gap. The germline CDR1 and CDR2 sequences are LNHDA and SQIVND (reference sequence). The CDR3 DNA follows: TGTGCCAGTAGTTCCCCCTCGGTCTCTGGAAACACCATATATTTT. This encodes CASSSPSVSGNTIYF.

The rearrangement uses TRBV7-2 and TRBJ2-2, with D tentatively TRBD2 (7 bases). The CDR3 extends over 16 amino acids. The germline gives CDR1 SGHTA, CDR2 FQGNSA. Trimming took off 5 bases at V and 6 bases at J, with 19 bases between the two ends. The DNA for the CDR3 is TGTGCCAGCAGCGCCTTGGGGGGGCGCTTGGCCGGGGAGCTGTTTTTT. Amino acid sequence: CASSALGGRLAGELFF.